A selection of T cell receptor beta chains follows, all from one sample in a study of cytomegalovirus exposure and HLA in healthy donors. Clones were sequenced by immunoSEQ multiplex PCR, and TCRdb holds only the in-frame ones, with some missing. This repertoire shows roughly 100,000 clones, about 87% found once; its top ten account for roughly 2%. The sample taken for sequencing was PBMCs. These receptors were collected from a woman under 30 in good health and CMV-seropositive. CDR3s leave out the opening cysteine and the closing phenylalanine or tryptophan. Expanded clones get a size class; other rows say once, few or many, or leave the size out.

>TRBV23-1|14|.
ASSQSGWTGSETQY
>TRBV7-6|13|.
ASSLGLAEYNEQF
>TRBV19|15|.
ASQRDRSVVRYNEQF
>TRBV28|13|.
ASIEIMGGLQPQH
>TRBV9|16|.
ASSGARKVRRGNQPQH
>TRBV19|11|.
ASGPTSNQPQH
>TRBV28|12|.
ASSLSSRPYEQY
>TRBV9|15|.
ASSTGRWERGGMQQF
>TRBV5-6|13|.
ASSPEGGATYEQY
>TRBV9|14|.
ASSVARGGRKETQY
>TRBV28|14|.
ASSSGTGVMNTEAF
>TRBV6-1|11|.
ASIEPGTDTQY
>TRBV4-1|13|.
ASSQDRVSSYEQY
>TRBV4-3|15|.
ASSQEGYREAADTQY
>TRBV7-2|13|.
ASSPGQGTTYEQY
>TRBV11-2|12|.
ASSLLDREIEQY
>TRBV29-1|12|.
SVDRDNSYNEQF
>TRBV30|12|few
AWRGGGSNYGYT
>TRBV2|11|few
ASIREVNQPQH
>TRBV5-1|12|once
ASSFGTLGEKLF
>TRBV4-3|14|once
ASSQFAGTGNEKLF
>TRBV27|14|.
ASSGQGALGANVLT
>TRBV9|11|.
ASSRQGAREQY
>TRBV2|11|.
ASTWTANTEAF
>TRBV7-6|12|.
ASSEQQGSTEAF
>TRBV19|13|.
ASRTSGAINYGYT
>TRBV9|11|.
ASDRGWNTEAF
>TRBV9|13|.
ASSVEGGQYEKLF
>TRBV4-1|11|.
ASSQTRDRGTF
>TRBV7-9|14|.
ASTRALTSGDHEQF
>TRBV2|13|.
ASSDMKGAGQPQH
>TRBV7-6|12|.
ARLAREGNQPQH
>TRBV9|13|.
ASSQIGAAPDTQY
>TRBV11-3|12|.
ASSEGQASYEQY
>TRBV29-1|9|.
SVDTGYEQY
>TRBV5-1|13|once
ASSLDLASTGELF
>TRBV6-6|13|.
ASSFRTGMNTEAF
>TRBV7-5|14|.
ARSPTRDLPNTEAF
>TRBV13|12|.
ASSFAEGSYEQY
>TRBV27|11|once
ASSVLGGDEQF
>TRBV19|13|.
ASSIAGTATYEQY
>TRBV21-1|14|few
ASSKGRDREGYEQY
>TRBV6-7|15|.
ASSYSNAGTSNQPQH
>TRBV7-2|13|once
ASSLRLGGAYEQY
>TRBV7-2|12|once
ASSLEGQGSFNT
>TRBV19|13|.
ASSIGGGALNEQF
>TRBV28|15|.
ASSIPQGIANTGELF
>TRBV6-5|13|.
ASRTAGTNTGELF
>TRBV21-1|10|.
ASSKGGSPQH
>TRBV19|11|.
ATQTGGWTEAF
>TRBV5-5|13|.
ASRTGQGLAGELF
>TRBV4-1|12|.
ASSQGEGYNEQF
>TRBV13|15|.
ASSGEQPTSGGALQF
>TRBV6-5|12|.
ASSYGQVTGELF
>TRBV4-2|12|.
ASSQEGWRGKQY
>TRBV19|11|.
ASYGQAIYGYT
>TRBV28|14|.
ASHDRLRGSNQPQH
>TRBV6-5|12|.
ASSYGAFNYGYT
>TRBV6-1|13|.
ASSGFSGRAYEQY
>TRBV6-1|11|.
ASSEYEVGKLF